This is a list of T cell receptor beta chains from one sample in a study of OX40 agonist ivuxolimab in advanced cancers. Generated by immunoSEQ multiplex PCR, the TCRdb table keeps only in-frame clones and is missing some. The sample gives about 80,000 clones, around 94% of which show up once; roughly 11% is in the top ten. The sample in question was CD4+ or CD8+ T cells sorted from blood, obtained in a trial of the OX40 agonist ivuxolimab. Source of these receptors: an adult with an advanced solid tumor such as melanoma, head and neck, liver or kidney cancer. CDR3s include the opening cysteine and the closing phenylalanine or tryptophan. Each record gives: clone size, V gene, D gene, J gene, CDR3 protein, CDR3 DNA. D genes are given only for firm matches. Clone size is stated in some rows and not others, as once, few, many or a class when expanded.

once	TRBV7-9	NA	TRBJ1-5	CASSPGPKPQHF	TGTGCCAGCAGCCCCGGGCCCAAGCCCCAGCATTTT
NA	TRBV10-3	TRBD2	TRBJ2-3	CAIARPGLAGGKDTQYF	TGTGCCATCGCTCGTCCGGGACTAGCGGGAGGCAAAGATACGCAGTATTTT
NA	TRBV6-5	NA	TRBJ1-1	CASRLGRQREAFF	TGTGCCAGCAGACTAGGGAGACAGCGTGAAGCTTTCTTT
NA	TRBV9	TRBD2	TRBJ2-5	CASSAGGGLQETQYF	TGTGCCAGCAGCGCGGGGGGGGGACTTCAAGAGACCCAGTACTTC
NA	TRBV5-1	NA	TRBJ1-2	CASSWGNYGYTF	TGCGCCAGCAGTTGGGGTAACTATGGCTACACCTTC
NA	TRBV10-3	NA	TRBJ1-1	CAISDPLTGGGTNTEAFF	TGTGCCATCAGTGACCCTTTAACGGGGGGGGGAACGAACACTGAAGCTTTCTTT
NA	TRBV30	NA	TRBJ2-2	CAWSVKPGELFF	TGTGCCTGGAGTGTAAAACCCGGGGAGCTGTTTTTT
NA	TRBV30	NA	TRBJ1-1	CAWARGAGNTEAFF	TGTGCCTGGGCGAGGGGGGCAGGAAACACTGAAGCTTTCTTT
NA	TRBV29-1	NA	TRBJ2-7	CSVEEGGYEQYF	TGCAGCGTTGAAGAGGGCGGCTACGAGCAGTACTTC
NA	TRBV5-1	TRBD2	TRBJ2-7	CASTLSSGSSYEQYF	TGCGCCAGCACTTTATCTAGCGGGAGCTCCTACGAGCAGTACTTC
few	TRBV19	NA	TRBJ1-1	CASSFDKNTEAFF	TGTGCCAGTAGCTTCGACAAGAACACTGAAGCTTTCTTT
NA	TRBV4-3	TRBD1	TRBJ1-2	CASSQSGTGLAGYTF	TGCGCCAGCAGCCAGTCCGGGACAGGGTTGGCTGGCTACACCTTC
NA	TRBV28	TRBD2	TRBJ2-7	CASSFRTTSGRKSYEQYF	TGTGCCAGCAGTTTTCGGACCACTAGCGGGAGGAAATCCTACGAGCAGTACTTC
NA	TRBV4-3	NA	TRBJ2-1	CASSQVASEAYNEQFF	TGCGCCAGCAGCCAAGTGGCTAGCGAGGCCTACAATGAGCAGTTCTTC
NA	TRBV11-2	NA	TRBJ2-6	CASSLGGDPYVSGANVLTF	TGTGCCAGCAGCTTAGGTGGGGACCCCTACGTCTCTGGGGCCAACGTCCTGACTTTC
NA	TRBV5-6	TRBD1	TRBJ1-5	CASSSTGAGGSYSNQPQHF	TGTGCCAGCAGCTCGACAGGGGCGGGGGGCTCTTATAGCAATCAGCCCCAGCATTTT
NA	TRBV11-3	NA	TRBJ1-2	CASSLGQLGGYTF	TGTGCCAGCAGCTTAGGACAGCTCGGGGGCTACACCTTC
NA	TRBV7-2	TRBD1	TRBJ1-2	CASSLAPGQGALNIYGYTF	TGTGCCAGCAGCTTAGCTCCGGGACAGGGGGCGCTTAATATCTATGGCTACACCTTC
once	TRBV11-1	TRBD2	TRBJ2-1	CASSTGLEVYNEQFF	TGTGCCAGCAGCACGGGACTAGAAGTCTACAATGAGCAGTTCTTC
NA	TRBV29-1	NA	TRBJ2-7	CSGRYAGAYEQYF	TGCAGCGGTCGGTATGCAGGAGCCTACGAGCAGTACTTC
NA	TRBV5-4	NA	TRBJ1-4	CASRRVGETNEKLFF	TGTGCCAGCAGGCGTGTTGGGGAGACTAATGAAAAACTGTTTTTT
few	TRBV27	TRBD1	TRBJ2-1	CASSLIQGVFGEQFF	TGTGCCAGCAGTTTGATACAGGGGGTATTCGGGGAGCAGTTCTTC
NA	TRBV7-9	NA	TRBJ2-2	CASSLGPGSTGELFF	TGTGCCAGCAGCTTGGGGCCGGGGAGCACCGGGGAGCTGTTTTTT
NA	TRBV11-3	NA	TRBJ2-7	CASSPPRAYEQYF	TGTGCCAGCAGCCCCCCCCGCGCCTACGAGCAGTACTTC
NA	TRBV13	NA	TRBJ2-1	CASSLTGFQFF	TGTGCCAGCAGCCTAACCGGGTTTCAGTTCTTC
NA	TRBV5-6	TRBD2	TRBJ2-3	CASSRVAGGSGDTQYF	TGTGCCAGCAGCCGCGTAGCGGGGGGATCGGGAGATACGCAGTATTTT
NA	TRBV9	NA	TRBJ1-2	CASSVAGADYGYTF	TGTGCCAGCAGCGTAGCTGGGGCGGACTATGGCTACACCTTC
NA	TRBV5-4	NA	TRBJ1-1	CASSPGTPSGAFF	TGTGCCAGCAGCCCCGGGACTCCCAGCGGGGCTTTCTTT
NA	TRBV4-3	NA	TRBJ2-1	CASRKYSATSGSSYNEQFF	TGCGCCAGCAGAAAGTATTCAGCTACGTCTGGCTCCTCCTACAATGAGCAGTTCTTC
NA	TRBV5-6	TRBD2	TRBJ2-3	CASSLAASGITDTQYF	TGTGCCAGCAGCTTGGCGGCTAGCGGGATAACAGATACGCAGTATTTT
NA	TRBV30	NA	TRBJ2-7	CAWGGFYEQYF	TGTGCCTGGGGAGGGTTCTACGAGCAGTACTTC